The 16 T cell receptor beta chains reported below all come from one sample, sequenced in a study of long-term antiretroviral therapy in people with HIV. At survey level, the immunoSEQ assay was run in its v3.0 version. Method: immunoSEQ multiplex PCR; TCRdb's copy keeps in-frame clones and lacks some. The sample lists about 22,000 clones; roughly 84% were seen once. The sample in question was unsorted PBMCs, obtained 5.9 years after starting antiretroviral therapy. These receptors all stem from a man younger than 40 with HIV.

The V and J genes are TRBV28 and TRBJ2-7, with 10 bases aligning to TRBD1. The germline V gene encodes CDR1 MDHEN and CDR2 SYDVKM. V shed 6 bases, J shed 0 bases, and the junction held 2 bases outside the gene matches. The CDR3 totals 14 residues. The CDR3: CASRGTGVSYEQYF. The CDR3, as DNA: TGTGCCAGCAGAGGGACAGGGGTCTCCTACGAGCAGTACTTC.

This chain connects TRBV2 to TRBJ1-2; 7 nucleotides align to TRBD1. This CDR3 region has 14 residues. With 5 bases clipped from V and 4 bases from J, the junction kept 7 bases outside the gene matches. In germline, CDR1 is SNHLY, CDR2 FYNNEI. CDR3 coding DNA: TGTGCCAGCAGTAATGAACAGGGGACCTATGGCTACACCTTC. Translated, it gives CASSNEQGTYGYTF.

Here the CDR3 reads CASSVGGGLATGELFF. CDR3 nucleotide sequence: TGTGCCAGCAGCGTAGGGGGGGGTTTGGCTACCGGGGAGCTGTTTTTT. The rearrangement uses TRBV9 and TRBJ2-2, with 7 nucleotides matching TRBD2. V lost 0 bases, J lost 5 bases, and 7 bases stayed unmatched. This CDR3 has 16 amino acids. Germline V lookup: CDR1 SGDLS, CDR2 YYNGEE. Based on the CDR3 plus reference TRBV9 and TRBJ2-2, the full variable domain is DSGVTQTPKHLITATGQRVTLRCSPRSGDLSVYWYQQSLDQGLQFLIQYYNGEERAKGNILERFSAQQFPDLHSELNLSSLELGDSALYFCASSVGGGLATGELFFGEGSRLTVL.

The rearrangement joins TRBV5-1 to TRBJ2-4; 10 nucleotides align to TRBD2. The V gene end was trimmed by 2 bases and the J gene end by 6 bases; junction bases not matched to a gene: 8. The germline CDR1 and CDR2 sequences are SGHRS and YFSETQ. The CDR3 is 16 residues long. The CDR3 sequence is CASSFDSGGLGNIQYF. CDR3 coding DNA: TGCGCCAGCAGCTTTGATAGCGGGGGGTTAGGAAACATTCAGTACTTC.

V and J are TRBV7-2 and TRBJ1-4, with a weak D call TRBD1 (6 bases). The CDR3 extends over 16 amino acids. Germline CDR1 and CDR2: SGHTA and FQGNSA. Trimming removed 4 bases from V and 7 bases from J, with 19 bases in between. CDR3 protein: CASSSTGASRLEKLFF. CDR3 sequence (DNA): TGTGCCAGCAGCTCGACGGGGGCCTCGAGACTTGAAAAACTGTTTTTT.

Here the CDR3 DNA reads TGCGCCAGCAGCCCAACCCCCAATCAGCCCCAGCATTTT. This encodes CASSPTPNQPQHF. The chain links TRBV4-3 to TRBJ1-5, with D unresolved. Between the trimmed V and J ends, which lost 4 bases and 3 bases, there was a span of 7 bases. The CDR3 has 13 residues. Germline CDR1 LGHNA, CDR2 YSLEER.

J is TRBJ2-2 and V is TRBV7-3, with D perhaps being TRBD1 or TRBD2 (6 bases each). The germline V and J ends were trimmed by 2 bases and 5 bases, with 15 bases remaining between them. Per the germline V gene, CDR1 is SGHTA and CDR2 is FQGTGA. This CDR3 region has 16 residues. The CDR3 loop is CASSLFVRGGTGELFF. In DNA form, the CDR3 reads TGTGCCAGCAGCTTATTCGTCAGGGGAGGAACCGGGGAGCTGTTTTTT.

The chain recombines TRBV7-2 with TRBJ1-5, with TRBD1 matching 8 bases. Germline V gene lookup returns CDR1 SGHTA and CDR2 FQGNSA. With V trimmed by 1 base and J by 6 bases, 5 bases remained unmatched. The CDR3 is made up of 15 amino acids. Written as DNA, the CDR3 is TGTGCCAGCAGCTTAGTTACAGGGGGTGGTCAGCCCCAGCATTTT. Translated: CASSLVTGGGQPQHF.

The chain uses TRBV27 and TRBJ2-7, with 8 bases identical to TRBD1. Germline V gives CDR1 MNHEY, CDR2 SMNVEV (reference sequence). Trimming took 6 bases from V and 4 from J; bases not matched to a gene: 11. CDR3 size: 15 residues. This chain's CDR3 is CASSRTGGLLYEQYF. CDR3 in DNA: TGTGCCAGCAGCCGAACAGGGGGTTTGCTATACGAGCAGTACTTC.

The CDR3 DNA follows: TGTGCCAGCAGCGTAGGGGTTTCAGGAAACACCATATATTTT. Translation gives CASSVGVSGNTIYF. The chain recombines TRBV9 with TRBJ1-3; D not certain. This CDR3 spans 14 amino acids. CDR1 SGDLS and CDR2 YYNGEE come from the germline V gene. Trimming shortened V by 0 bases and J by 4 bases, and 8 bases separated the two germline ends. The variable domain in full, with the rest retrieved from reference TRBV9 and TRBJ1-3, is DSGVTQTPKHLITATGQRVTLRCSPRSGDLSVYWYQQSLDQGLQFLIQYYNGEERAKGNILERFSAQQFPDLHSELNLSSLELGDSALYFCASSVGVSGNTIYFGEGSWLTVV.

The V call is TRBV10-3, the J call TRBJ1-6; D is uncertain. There are 14 residues in the CDR3. Germline lookup yields CDR1 ENHRY and CDR2 SYGVKD. V was clipped by 7 bases and J by 5 bases, with 12 bases between them. CDR3 region: CAITNSQDNSPLHF. CDR3 sequence (DNA): TGTGCCATCACTAATTCTCAAGATAATTCACCCCTCCACTTT.

The V gene is TRBV11-3, the J gene TRBJ1-1, with TRBD1 matching 9 bases. The junction had 7 bases not matched to a gene; V was cut back by 5 bases and J by 0 bases. Germline-derived CDR1 and CDR2 are SGHNT and YENEEA. The length of the CDR3 is 16 residues. The CDR3 sequence: CASSQGQGEVNTEAFF. The CDR3 region has the DNA TGTGCCAGCAGCCAGGGACAGGGAGAGGTGAACACTGAAGCTTTCTTT.

The chain uses TRBV7-2 and TRBJ1-6; D unresolved. CDR3 size: 13 residues. The germline CDR1 and CDR2 sequences are SGHTA and FQGNSA. V lost 4 bases to trimming and J lost 9 bases, with 10 bases between them. The CDR3 reads CASSSRVGSPLHF. CDR3 nucleotides: TGTGCCAGCAGCTCCCGGGTGGGTTCACCCCTCCACTTT.

The chain joins TRBV12-5 to TRBJ2-1, with a tentative D call TRBD2 (6 bases). This CDR3 contains 15 residues. Per the germline V gene, CDR1 is LGHNT and CDR2 is FRNRAP. Trimming left V 1 base short and J 8 bases short, with 15 bases between. The chain's CDR3 is CASGLGDLQLDEQFF. The CDR3 coding sequence is TGTGCTAGTGGTTTGGGGGACTTACAATTGGATGAGCAGTTCTTC.

The V call is TRBV28, the J call TRBJ2-7; D is uncertain. The germline V gene has CDR1 MDHEN and CDR2 SYDVKM. Trimming took 7 bases from V and 7 from J, leaving 14 bases between them. The CDR3 is 12 amino acids. The CDR3: CASTDHRREQYF. In nucleotides, the CDR3 is TGTGCCAGCACCGACCACCGTAGGGAGCAGTACTTC.

In DNA, the CDR3 is TGTGCCAGCAGCGTCAACGGGGGTAGTCAGCCCCAGCATTTT. Translating gives CASSVNGGSQPQHF. This chain uses TRBV6-5 with TRBJ1-5, with TRBD1 as a possible D gene (5 bases). Trimming removed 6 bases at V and 6 bases at J, with 15 bases between. In germline, CDR1 is MNHEY, CDR2 SVGAGI. The CDR3 extends over 14 amino acids.